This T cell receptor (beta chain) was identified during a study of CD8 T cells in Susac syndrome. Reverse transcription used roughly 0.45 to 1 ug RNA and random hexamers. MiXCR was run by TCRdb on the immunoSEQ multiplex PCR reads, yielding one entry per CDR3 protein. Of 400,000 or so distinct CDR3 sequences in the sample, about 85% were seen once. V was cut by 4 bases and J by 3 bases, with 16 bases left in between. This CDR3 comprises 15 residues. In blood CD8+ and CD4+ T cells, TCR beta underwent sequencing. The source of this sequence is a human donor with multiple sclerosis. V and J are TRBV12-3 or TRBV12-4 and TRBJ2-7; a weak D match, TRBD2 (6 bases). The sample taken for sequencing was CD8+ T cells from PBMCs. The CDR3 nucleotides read TGTGCCAGCAGTTCCCCCGGGACTTCATACTACGAGCAGTACTTC. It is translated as CASSSPGTSYYEQYF.